The 16 T cell receptor beta chains below come from one sample, sequenced in a study of shared clonotypes between healthy human individuals. TCRdb's copy holds only in-frame clones and misses some; the assay was immunoSEQ multiplex PCR. The sample shows roughly 500,000 clones, over 70% of them seen only once. Sample: PBMCs. These receptors all come from a woman in her thirties or forties in good health. Some clones in this sample may be carry-over from other donors' samples.

The rearrangement uses TRBV28 and TRBJ1-1; TRBD1 is a possible D gene (5 bases). V was clipped by 6 bases and J by 0 bases, with 14 bases between them. Germline loops: CDR1 MDHEN, CDR2 SYDVKM. The CDR3 loop spans 15 amino acids. CDR3 nucleotide sequence: TGTGCCAGCAGCCTCCGGGGGGAGGTGAACACTGAAGCTTTCTTT. Translation gives CASSLRGEVNTEAFF.

This chain connects TRBV5-1 to TRBJ2-3; D uncertain. V shed 2 bases and J shed 2 bases, with 15 bases lying between them. CDR1 is SGHRS and CDR2 is YFSETQ in the germline V gene. The CDR3 runs 16 residues. CDR3 sequence reads: CASSLQPAPDTDTQYF. The CDR3 coding sequence is TGCGCCAGCAGCTTACAACCGGCCCCGGACACAGATACGCAGTATTTT.

The V gene is TRBV7-8, the J gene TRBJ2-1, with 14 bases matching TRBD2. Per germline, CDR1 SGHVS and CDR2 FQNEAQ. The CDR3 runs 17 residues. The V segment lost 4 bases and the J segment 4 bases; nucleotides outside the gene matches: 6. The CDR3 loop reads CASSSRLAGGTYNEQFF. CDR3 coding DNA: TGTGCCAGCAGCTCAAGACTAGCGGGAGGGACTTACAATGAGCAGTTCTTC.

The chain recombines TRBV7-3 with TRBJ2-1, with D perhaps TRBD1 (7 bases). V lost 1 base and J lost 6, with 10 bases in between. CDR3 size: 14 residues. Germline loops: CDR1 SGHTA, CDR2 FQGTGA. The CDR3 here is CASSLMQGGNEQFF. CDR3 DNA: TGTGCCAGCAGCTTAATGCAGGGGGGCAATGAGCAGTTCTTC.

This chain connects TRBV6-1 to TRBJ2-5; D might be TRBD2 (5 bases). V was clipped by 2 bases and J by 5 bases, with 12 bases between them. The CDR3 extends over 14 amino acids. Germline values: CDR1 MNHNS, CDR2 SASEGT. CDR3 loop: CASSERLAQETQYF. CDR3 bases: TGTGCCAGCAGTGAACGGCTAGCTCAGGAGACCCAGTACTTC.

The rearrangement uses TRBV2 and TRBJ2-2; 8 bases match TRBD1. The CDR3 totals 16 residues. Per the germline V gene, CDR1 is SNHLY and CDR2 is FYNNEI. V lost 7 bases and J lost 2; bases outside the gene matches: 9. CDR3 bases: TGTGCCAGCACCACCCCCAGGGGGCTAAACACCGGGGAGCTGTTTTTT. Protein product: CASTTPRGLNTGELFF. Drawing the rest from reference TRBV2 and TRBJ2-2, the complete variable domain is EPEVTQTPSHQVTQMGQEVILRCVPISNHLYFYWYRQILGQKVEFLVSFYNNEISEKSEIFDDQFSVERPDGSNFTLKIRSTKLEDSAMYFCASTTPRGLNTGELFFGEGSRLTVL.

The chain joins TRBV4-2 to TRBJ1-2, with unresolved D. The CDR3 totals 16 residues. CDR1 is LGHNA, CDR2 YNFKEQ, per germline. V was shortened by 0 bases and J by 1 base, with 12 bases between the two germline ends. The CDR3 is CASSQDGAGNNYGYTF. CDR3 in DNA: TGTGCCAGCAGCCAAGATGGAGCGGGGAATAACTATGGCTACACCTTC.

V gene TRBV30 combines with J gene TRBJ1-2, with TRBD1 as a possible D gene (5 bases). This CDR3 is built from 14 residues. Germline loops: CDR1 GTSNPN, CDR2 SVGIG (reference sequence). V lost 2 bases and J lost 0, with 10 bases in between. The CDR3 sequence: CAWSRGETNYGYTF. The CDR3 nucleotides read TGTGCCTGGAGTCGAGGGGAGACTAACTATGGCTACACCTTC.

Note on this clone: Only one base separates this from a far larger clonotype, so it likely reflects a read error. The gene calls are TRBV5-1 and TRBJ2-6, with TRBD1 identical over 12 bases. The CDR3 is made up of 16 amino acids. Trimming removed 4 bases from V and 5 bases from J; junction bases left unmatched: 4. Germline V lookup: CDR1 SGHRS, CDR2 YFSETQ. The CDR3 DNA sequence: TGCGCCAGCAGCGGGACAGGGGGCGCATGGGCCAACGTCCTGACTTTC. Protein product: CASSGTGGAWANVLTF. The variable domain in full, completed from reference TRBV5-1 and TRBJ2-6, reads KAGVTQTPRYLIKTRGQQVTLSCSPISGHRSVSWYQQTPGQGLQFLFEYFSETQRNKGNFPGRFSGRQFSNSRSEMNVSTLELGDSALYLCASSGTGGAWANVLTFGAGSRLTVL.

This clone was observed at least ten times. This sample also contains other DNA sequences that code for the same CDR3. This chain uses TRBV7-9 with TRBJ1-5; D call uncertain. Trimming shortened V by 1 base and J by 3 bases, and 7 bases separated the two germline ends. Germline values: CDR1 SEHNR, CDR2 FQNEAQ (reference sequence). The CDR3 runs to 14 residues. CDR3 nucleotides: TGTGCCAGCAGCTTAGGGGATACCAATCAGCCCCAGCATTTT. Protein product: CASSLGDTNQPQHF.

This chain joins TRBV28 and TRBJ1-2; D is unresolved. Germline values: CDR1 MDHEN, CDR2 SYDVKM. V lost 5 bases and J 4 bases, leaving 14 bases between the germline ends. CDR3 length: 14 residues. The CDR3 loop is CASSAASGIYGYTF. For the CDR3, the DNA is TGTGCCAGCAGTGCTGCCTCGGGGATCTATGGCTACACCTTC.

V is TRBV5-1 and J is TRBJ2-6; possibly TRBD1 for D (6 bases). Germline CDR1 is SGHRS and CDR2 is YFSETQ. V shed 6 bases and J shed 1 base, with 14 bases lying between them. This CDR3 spans 16 amino acids. CDR3 protein: CASTPTQGSGANVLTF. CDR3 in DNA: TGCGCCAGCACCCCCACCCAGGGGTCTGGGGCCAACGTCCTGACTTTC.

The V and J genes are TRBV10-3 and TRBJ2-7, with 8 nucleotides matching TRBD1. Losses at the gene ends were 4 bases for V and 3 bases for J; bases not matched to a gene: 5. Germline V gene lookup returns CDR1 ENHRY and CDR2 SYGVKD. The CDR3 sequence is 14 residues long. Here the CDR3 reads CAISAGQGGYEQYF. DNA of the CDR3: TGTGCCATCAGTGCTGGACAGGGAGGCTACGAGCAGTACTTC.

In its sample, this clone was seen a few times. The sample has other DNA sequences that encode this CDR3 too. This chain connects TRBV15 to TRBJ2-5; no definite D call. The J call may be in error: the DNA end matches TRBJ2-7 better. This CDR3 has 13 residues. The germline CDR1 and CDR2 sequences are LNHNV and YYDKDF (reference sequence). The CDR3 sequence: CATSRGADYEQYF. CDR3 nucleotide sequence: TGTGCCACCAGCAGAGGGGCTGACTACGAGCAGTACTTC.

The V and J genes are TRBV28 and TRBJ2-7; a weak D match, TRBD2 (5 bases). Germline-derived CDR1 and CDR2 are MDHEN and SYDVKM. Deletions cut 4 bases from V and 8 bases from J, with 18 bases between. The CDR3 has 14 residues. CDR3 loop: CASSSPVTRVKQYF. DNA for the CDR3: TGTGCCAGCAGTTCCCCTGTAACTAGGGTAAAGCAGTACTTC.

This chain links TRBV21-1 with TRBJ1-2; the table's D call, TRBD1, was not checked against the DNA. TRBV21-1 is a pseudogene. This CDR3 is 16 amino acids long. CDR3 sequence: CASSKKGTAVFVGYTF. As DNA, the CDR3 is TGTGCCAGCAGCAAAAAGGGGACAGCAGTTTTTGTGGGCTACACCTTC.